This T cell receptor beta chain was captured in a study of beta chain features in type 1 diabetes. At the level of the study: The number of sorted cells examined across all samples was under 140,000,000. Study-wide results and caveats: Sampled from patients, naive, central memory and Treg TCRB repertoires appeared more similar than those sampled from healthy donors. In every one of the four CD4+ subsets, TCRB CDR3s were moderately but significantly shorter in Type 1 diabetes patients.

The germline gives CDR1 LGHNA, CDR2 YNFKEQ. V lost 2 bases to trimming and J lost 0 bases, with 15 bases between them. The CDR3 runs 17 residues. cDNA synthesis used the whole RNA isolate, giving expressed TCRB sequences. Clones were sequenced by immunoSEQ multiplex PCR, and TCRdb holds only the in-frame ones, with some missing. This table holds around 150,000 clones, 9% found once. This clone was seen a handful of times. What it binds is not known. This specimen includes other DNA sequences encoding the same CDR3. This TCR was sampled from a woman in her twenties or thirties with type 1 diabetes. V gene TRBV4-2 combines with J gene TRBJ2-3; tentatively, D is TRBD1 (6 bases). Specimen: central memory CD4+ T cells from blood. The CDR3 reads CASSQRYRALSTDTQYF. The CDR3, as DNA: TGTGCCAGCAGCCAACGTTACAGGGCCCTTAGCACAGATACGCAGTATTTT.